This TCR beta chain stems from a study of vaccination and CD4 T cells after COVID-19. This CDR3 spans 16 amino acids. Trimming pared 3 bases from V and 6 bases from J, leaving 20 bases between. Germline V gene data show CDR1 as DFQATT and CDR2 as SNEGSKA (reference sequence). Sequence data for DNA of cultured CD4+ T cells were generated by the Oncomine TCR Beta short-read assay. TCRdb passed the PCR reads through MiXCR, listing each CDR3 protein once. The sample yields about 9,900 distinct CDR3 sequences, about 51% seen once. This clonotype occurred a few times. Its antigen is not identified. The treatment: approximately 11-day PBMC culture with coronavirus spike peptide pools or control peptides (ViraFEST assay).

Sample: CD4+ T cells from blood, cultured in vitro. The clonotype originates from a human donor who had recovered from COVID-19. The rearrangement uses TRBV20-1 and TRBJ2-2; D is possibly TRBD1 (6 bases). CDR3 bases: TGCAGTGCTAGTCGTAGGGGGTCCCAGGTTGCCGGGGAGCTGTTTTTT. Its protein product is CSASRRGSQVAGELFF.